The rows below give T cell receptor beta chains drawn from one sample of a study of T cells in Graves' hyperthyroidism and ophthalmopathy. TCRdb recomputed calls from the multiplex PCR reads with MiXCR, one row per CDR3 protein. The sample lists about 400,000 distinct CDR3 sequences, about 12% occurring once. Material for sequencing was blood. The origin of the receptors is a woman under 30 with Graves' hyperthyroidism. Both conserved end residues are part of each CDR3. Size is stated for part of the rows, as once, few or many counts, or as a class when the clone is expanded.

v_gene,abundance,CDR3aa
TRBV20-1,many,CSARTRGGDNQPQHF
TRBV29-1,few,CSVRTGNRQPQHF
TRBV6-2/TRBV6-3,many,CASSYSSIGFTTDTQYF
TRBV20-1,many,CSATFRGEQFF
TRBV14,NA,CASSQGRAKGNTIYF
TRBV5-6,NA,CASSLSDEYNEKLFF
TRBV7-2,many,CASSLTLRDTQYF
TRBV6-1,few,CASSEWGAPEAFF
TRBV27,NA,CASSFGHGWRDTGELFF
TRBV7-9,many,CASSLSGAASGYTF